This T cell receptor beta chain was identified in a study of Graves' ophthalmopathy and Graves' hyperthyroidism. Study in general: The collection of peripheral blood took place at initial diagnosis, before any treatment.

CDR3 regions of TCR beta were amplified from RNA transcripts. Scientists carried out first-round RT-PCR using HTBI primers and then a second-round multiplex PCR. TCRdb fed the multiplex PCR reads into MiXCR, producing one record per CDR3 protein. The sample has tens of thousands of distinct CDR3 sequences, over 40% seen once; the top ten hold roughly 21%. The CDR3 covers 15 residues. Germline V gene sequence: CDR1 SGHTA, CDR2 FQGTGA. Trimming cost V 5 bases and J 6 bases, with 20 bases left between them. No donor had other autoimmune disease, uncontrolled infection, pregnancy or lactation. The sequenced sample was peripheral blood. The rearrangement uses TRBV7-3 and TRBJ2-7; a possible D gene is TRBD2 (5 bases). The clonotype comes from an adult man with Graves' ophthalmopathy. CDR3 loop: CASSQGYGHEGEQYF. DNA for the CDR3: TGTGCCAGCAGCCAAGGGTACGGCCACGAGGGCGAGCAGTACTTC. Based on the CDR3 plus reference TRBV7-3 and TRBJ2-7, the full variable domain is GAGVSQTPSNKVTEKGKYVELRCDPISGHTALYWYRQSLGQGPEFLIYFQGTGAADDSGLPNDRFFAVRPEGSVSTLKIQRTERGDSAVYLCASSQGYGHEGEQYFGPGTRLTVT.